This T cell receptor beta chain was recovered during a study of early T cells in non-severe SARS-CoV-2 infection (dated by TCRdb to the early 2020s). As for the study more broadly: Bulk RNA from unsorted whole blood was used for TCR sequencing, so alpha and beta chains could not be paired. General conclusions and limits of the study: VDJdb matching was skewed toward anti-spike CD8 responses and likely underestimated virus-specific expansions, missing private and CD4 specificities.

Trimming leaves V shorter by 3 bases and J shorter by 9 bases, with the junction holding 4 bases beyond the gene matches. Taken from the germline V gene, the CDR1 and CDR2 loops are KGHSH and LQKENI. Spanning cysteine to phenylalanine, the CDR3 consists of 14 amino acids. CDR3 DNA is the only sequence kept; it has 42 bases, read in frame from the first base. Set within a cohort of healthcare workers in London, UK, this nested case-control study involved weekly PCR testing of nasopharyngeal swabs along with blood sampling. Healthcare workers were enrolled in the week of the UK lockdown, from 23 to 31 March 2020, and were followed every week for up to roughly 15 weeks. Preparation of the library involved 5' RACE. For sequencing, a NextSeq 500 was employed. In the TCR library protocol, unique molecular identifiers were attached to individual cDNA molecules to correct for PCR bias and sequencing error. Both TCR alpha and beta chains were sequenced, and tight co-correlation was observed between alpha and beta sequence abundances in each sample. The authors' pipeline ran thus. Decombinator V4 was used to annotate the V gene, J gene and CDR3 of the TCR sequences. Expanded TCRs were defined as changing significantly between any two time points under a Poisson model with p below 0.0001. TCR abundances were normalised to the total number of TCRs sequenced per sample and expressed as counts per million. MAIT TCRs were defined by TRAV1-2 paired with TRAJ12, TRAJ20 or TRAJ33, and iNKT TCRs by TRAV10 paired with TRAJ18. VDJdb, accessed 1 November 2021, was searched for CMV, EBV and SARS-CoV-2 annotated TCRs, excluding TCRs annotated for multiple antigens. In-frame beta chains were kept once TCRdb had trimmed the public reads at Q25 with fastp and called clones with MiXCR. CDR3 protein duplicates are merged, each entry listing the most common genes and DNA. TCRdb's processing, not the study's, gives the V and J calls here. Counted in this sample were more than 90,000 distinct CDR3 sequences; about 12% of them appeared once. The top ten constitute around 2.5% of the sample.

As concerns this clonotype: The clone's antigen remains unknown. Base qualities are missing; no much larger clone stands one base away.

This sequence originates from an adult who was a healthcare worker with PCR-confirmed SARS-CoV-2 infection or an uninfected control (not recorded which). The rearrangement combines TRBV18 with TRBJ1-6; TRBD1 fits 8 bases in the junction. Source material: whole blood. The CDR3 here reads CASSPRTGSSPLHF. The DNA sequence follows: TGTGCCAGCTCACCCAGGACAGGGAGTTCACCCCTCCACTTT.